The 14 T cell receptor beta chains in this list originate from one sample, sequenced in a study of T cells in Graves' hyperthyroidism and ophthalmopathy. Amplified TCR beta CDR3 regions derived from RNA transcripts. HTBI primers were the set used in a first-round RT-PCR of the TCR CDR3. TCRdb re-analysed the multiplex PCR reads in MiXCR, keeping a single row per CDR3 protein. The sample has more than 650,000 distinct CDR3 sequences, 11% to 15% seen once. The sequenced sample consisted of blood. These TCRs come from a woman younger than 30 with Graves' hyperthyroidism.

The gene calls are TRBV10-3 and TRBJ2-7; D not certain. The germline V gene has CDR1 ENHRY and CDR2 SYGVKD. The CDR3 runs 14 residues. V was pared by 4 bases and J by 7 bases, with 17 bases between. The CDR3 DNA reads as TGTGCCATCAGTGTTCCGGAAAGACATGGAGAGCAGTACTTC. Translating gives CAISVPERHGEQYF.

The chain joins TRBV4-1 to TRBJ1-2; D is unresolved. Trimming left V 4 bases short and J 6 bases short, with 6 bases between. There are 11 residues in the CDR3. Germline V gene lookup returns CDR1 MGHRA and CDR2 YSYEKL. The CDR3 nucleotides are TGCGCCAGCAGCCTTCGCAATGGCTACACCTTC. Encoded protein: CASSLRNGYTF.

This clonotype was counted ten times or more. The chain uses TRBV5-1 and TRBJ2-1; D unclear. Trimming removed 6 bases from V and 4 bases from J, with 20 bases in between. Germline lookup yields CDR1 SGHRS and CDR2 YFSETQ. The CDR3 spans 16 residues. This chain's CDR3 is CASTLRTGQPYNEQFF. The CDR3 DNA follows: TGCGCCAGCACCCTTAGAACGGGTCAACCTTACAATGAGCAGTTCTTC.

This clonotype showed up many times. V gene TRBV11-2 combines with J gene TRBJ2-4; tentative D call: TRBD2 (6 bases). Germline CDR1 reads SGHAT; CDR2 reads FQNNGV. Trimming cost V 5 bases and J 4 bases, with 15 bases left between them. This CDR3 region has 15 residues. In DNA form, the CDR3 reads TGTGCCAGCAGCCTCGGGCGGGGATGGAAAAACATTCAGTACTTC. This translates into CASSLGRGWKNIQYF.

This clonotype was found a few times. The chain links TRBV13 to TRBJ2-3; perhaps D is TRBD1 or TRBD2 (5 bases each). This CDR3 has 16 amino acids. The ends were cut back, 3 bases at V and 0 bases at J, with 13 bases in the middle. Germline values: CDR1 PRHDT, CDR2 FYEKMQ (reference sequence). This CDR3 reads CASSFRLGVSTDTQYF. CDR3 in DNA: TGTGCCAGCAGCTTCAGGTTGGGGGTAAGCACAGATACGCAGTATTTT.

This chain joins TRBV24-1 and TRBJ2-3, with no clear D. CDR3 size: 9 residues. CDR1 and CDR2 (germline): KGHDR, SFDVKD. This CDR3 reads CARADTQYF. The CDR3 coding sequence is TGTGCAAGAGCAGATACGCAGTATTTT.

Remarks on this clonotype: Being one base from a much bigger clone, this may be a read error. The V call is TRBV7-9, the J call TRBJ1-4; D remains ambiguous. Germline-derived CDR1 and CDR2 are SEHNR and FQNEAQ (reference sequence). CDR3 length: 14 residues. This CDR3 is CASSLRTANEKLLF. DNA of the CDR3: TGTGCCAGCAGCTTACGCACCGCTAATGAAAAACTGCTTTTT.

Many counts were recorded for this clonotype. V gene TRBV11-2 combines with J gene TRBJ2-2; 9 bases are a match to TRBD1. Germline CDR1 reads SGHAT; CDR2 reads FQNNGV. With 1 base clipped from V and 2 bases from J, the junction kept 2 bases outside the gene matches. The CDR3 has 16 residues. The CDR3 is CASSLGGQGNTGELFF. CDR3 bases: TGTGCCAGCAGCTTAGGGGGACAGGGTAACACCGGGGAGCTGTTTTTT.

This clonotype was detected only a few times. The V gene is TRBV9, the J gene TRBJ1-1; D is unclear. The V gene's germline CDR1 is SGDLS and CDR2 YYNGEE. The V end was cut by 4 bases, the J end by 1 base, with 20 bases between. The CDR3 is 17 amino acids. In DNA, the CDR3 is TGTGCCAGCAGCCACCCCTTAGAGCAGGCAGGGAACACTGAAGCTTTCTTT. This sequence encodes CASSHPLEQAGNTEAFF. Full variable domain (remainder filled in from reference TRBV9 and TRBJ1-1): DSGVTQTPKHLITATGQRVTLRCSPRSGDLSVYWYQQSLDQGLQFLIQYYNGEERAKGNILERFSAQQFPDLHSELNLSSLELGDSALYFCASSHPLEQAGNTEAFFGQGTRLTVV.

For this clonotype: A much larger clone differs from this one at a single base, so this may be a read error. The CDR3 region has the DNA TGCAGTGCTAGACCGCAGGGCTACTACAATGAGCAGTACTTC. Translated, it gives CSARPQGYYNEQYF. The gene calls are TRBV20-1 and TRBJ2-1, with D possibly TRBD1 on 5 matching bases. The assigned J gene may be wrong: the sequence end matches TRBJ2-7 better. Germline V gene lookup returns CDR1 DFQATT and CDR2 SNEGSKA (reference sequence). The CDR3 loop spans 14 amino acids.

This clonotype was seen ten or more times. The rearrangement uses TRBV28 and TRBJ1-5; 9 nucleotides match TRBD1. Germline V gives CDR1 MDHEN, CDR2 SYDVKM. This CDR3 contains 16 residues. V was pared by 5 bases and J by 7 bases, with 12 bases of the junction left unmatched. This CDR3 is CASSPKTGGFRQPQHF. The CDR3 coding sequence is TGTGCCAGCAGTCCCAAGACAGGGGGTTTTCGCCAGCCCCAGCATTTT.

This clonotype was observed many times. Here the CDR3 DNA reads TGTGCCAGCAGTGTGCGGGAGGGCTACAATGAGCAGTTCTTC. Translating it yields CASSVREGYNEQFF. The rearrangement uses TRBV6-1 and TRBJ2-1; 9 bases are shared with TRBD2. Germline CDR1 is MNHNS and CDR2 is SASEGT. CDR3 length: 14 residues. Unmatched junction bases numbered 1, after V lost 4 bases and J lost 3 bases.

This clonotype was counted at least ten times. The J gene is TRBJ1-5, the V gene TRBV6-2 or TRBV6-3, with unresolved D. Germline values: CDR1 MNHEY, CDR2 SVGEGT. The CDR3 has 12 residues. Trimming took off 2 bases at V and 9 bases at J, with 8 bases between the two ends. The CDR3 DNA is TGTGCCAGCAGTTACGGGCCCGGGCCCCAGCATTTT. It translates to CASSYGPGPQHF.

The DNA of the CDR3 is TGTGCCAGTAATATGAGGGGCACAGATACGCAGTATTTT. Its translation: CASNMRGTDTQYF. This sequence joins TRBV19 and TRBJ2-3, with D possibly matching TRBD2 (5 bases). V gave up 7 bases and J gave up 1 base, with 9 bases separating them. This CDR3 is 13 amino acids long. Germline CDR1 is LNHDA and CDR2 is SQIVND (reference sequence).